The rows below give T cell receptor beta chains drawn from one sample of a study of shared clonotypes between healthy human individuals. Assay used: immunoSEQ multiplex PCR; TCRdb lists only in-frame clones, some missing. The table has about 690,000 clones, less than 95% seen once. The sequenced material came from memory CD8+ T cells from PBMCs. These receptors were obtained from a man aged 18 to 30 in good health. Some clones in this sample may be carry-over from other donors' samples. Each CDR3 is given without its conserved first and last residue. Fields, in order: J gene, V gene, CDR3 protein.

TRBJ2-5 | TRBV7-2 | ASSHPPPSSSETQY
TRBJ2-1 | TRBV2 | ASSAGYNEQF
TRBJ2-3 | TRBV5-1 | ASSLEQGALTSTDTQY
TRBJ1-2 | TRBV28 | ASSVDAGDGYT
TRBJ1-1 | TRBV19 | ASSIGQGGNTEAF
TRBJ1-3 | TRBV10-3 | AAITPTGNTIY
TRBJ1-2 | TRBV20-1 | RPTGDGYT
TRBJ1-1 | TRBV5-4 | ASSLPPPSTDETEAF
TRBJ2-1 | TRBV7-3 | ASSLGPTGGNNEQF
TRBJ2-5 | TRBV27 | ASSLVYGRRGETQY
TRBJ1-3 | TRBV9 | ASSVVPAESSGNTIY
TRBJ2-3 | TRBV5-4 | ASSYSWGASYTDTQY
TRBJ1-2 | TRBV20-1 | SANYGYT
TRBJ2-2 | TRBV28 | ACRRGLNTGELF
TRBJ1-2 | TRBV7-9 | ASSPRDPNNYGYT
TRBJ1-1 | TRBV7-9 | ASSSAAGTSQGAF
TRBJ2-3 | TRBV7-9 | ASSQKGTSEVLY
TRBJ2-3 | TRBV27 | ASSLGGTDTQY
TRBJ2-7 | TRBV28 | ASSRTSGLEQY
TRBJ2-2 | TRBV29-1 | SATLASGELF
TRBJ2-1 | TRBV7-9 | ASRERGVEQF
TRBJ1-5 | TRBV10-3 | AISESPLPAENQPQH
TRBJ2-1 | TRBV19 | ASIGTSDYNEQF
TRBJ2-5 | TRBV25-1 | ASSEDWGTQY
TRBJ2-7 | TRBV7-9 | ASSWGQSYEQY
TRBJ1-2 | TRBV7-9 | ASSLVAGYYGYT
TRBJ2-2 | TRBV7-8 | ASSLSGRDTGELF
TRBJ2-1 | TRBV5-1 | ASSRGLAGARDEQF
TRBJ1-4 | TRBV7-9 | ASSSLDETNEKLF
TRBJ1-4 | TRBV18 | ASSPPPGVPNEKLF
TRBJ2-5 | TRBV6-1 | ASTSRDSEEQY
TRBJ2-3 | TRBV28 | ASTSRRKAVISTDTQY
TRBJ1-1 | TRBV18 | ASSPPLYTEAF
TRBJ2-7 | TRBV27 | ASSLAGGGKYEQY
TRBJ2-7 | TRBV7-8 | ASSSSRTSGDGSYEQY
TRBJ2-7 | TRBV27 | ASRPPGQPYGEQY
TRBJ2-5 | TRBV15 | ATSRAGTSEETQY
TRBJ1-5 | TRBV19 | ASSPYSNQPQH
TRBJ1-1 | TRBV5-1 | ASSLATTTVNTEAF
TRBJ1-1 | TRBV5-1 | ASSLVPGEAF
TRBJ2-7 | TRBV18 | ASSPDRGIYEQY
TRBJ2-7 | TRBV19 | ASSINNKPTEDPCEQY
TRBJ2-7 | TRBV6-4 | ASGGAYEQY
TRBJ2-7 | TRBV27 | ASSTATISEQY
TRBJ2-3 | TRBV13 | ASSLVLGSQTGTDTQY
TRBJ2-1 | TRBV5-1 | ASSLKIQGEYNEQF
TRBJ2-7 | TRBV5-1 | ASRDNSYEQY
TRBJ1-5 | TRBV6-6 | ASSYGANNQPQH
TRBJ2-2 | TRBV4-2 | ASSQVPERVSGELF
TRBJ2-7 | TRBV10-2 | ASNPDSHEQY
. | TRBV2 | AIRDRSSYEQY
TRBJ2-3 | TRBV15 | ATASGRESTDTQY
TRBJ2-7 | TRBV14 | ASSRFDSANYEQY
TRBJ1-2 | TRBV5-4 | ASSLVPGESLNYGYT
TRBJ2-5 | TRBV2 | ASSDLALAGGETQY
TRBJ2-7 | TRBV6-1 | ASSEWSRLSSYEQY
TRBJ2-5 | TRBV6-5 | ASKSQDRFGETQH
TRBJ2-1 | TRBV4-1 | ASRTSGSLEQF
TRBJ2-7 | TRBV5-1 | ASSLEGRVYEQY